These 15 T cell receptor beta chains were sequenced from one sample in a study of regulatory T cells in long-lasting Graves disease. Relying on iRepertoire HTBI primers and Arm-PCR of CDR3 regions, the team built TCR beta libraries. In TCRdb, the multiplex PCR reads were re-called with MiXCR into one record per CDR3 protein. Of roughly 450,000 distinct CDR3 sequences in the sample, less than 25% were seen once. The sample's time point: persistent/refractory GD, antithyroid drugs over 5 years with positive TRAb. Making the TCR library involved RNA that had been extracted from PBMCs. The material sequenced was peripheral blood mononuclear cells (PBMCs), taken when the disease was refractory, from a patient treated with antithyroid drugs. These receptors were obtained from a female donor with Graves disease.

The chain uses TRBV3-1 and TRBJ2-1; the D gene is possibly TRBD2 (5 bases). Deletions cut 2 bases from V and 6 bases from J, with 14 bases between. CDR3 length: 15 residues. The germline gives CDR1 LGHDT, CDR2 YNNKEL (reference sequence). The CDR3 loop is CASSQLGLAINEQFF. DNA of the CDR3: TGTGCCAGCAGCCAACTAGGACTGGCCATCAATGAGCAGTTCTTC.

Details on this clonotype: The junction does not match germline at one end; this may be a read error. This chain connects TRBV15 to TRBJ2-5; TRBD2 might be the D (5 bases). CDR1 LNHNV and CDR2 YYDKDF come from the germline V gene (reference sequence). The CDR3 covers 14 residues. CDR3 coding DNA: TGTACCACCAGCAGAGGATCTAGCAGAGAGACCCAGTACTTC. It specifies CTTSRGSSRETQYF.

The chain carries TRBV30 and TRBJ2-3; TRBD2 matches at 8 bases. CDR1 GTSNPN and CDR2 SVGIG come from the germline V gene (reference sequence). V was clipped by 7 bases and J by 5 bases; unmatched bases: 8. The CDR3 is 13 amino acids. The CDR3 coding sequence is TGTGCCTTCGATAGCGGGACCGGAGATACGCAGTATTTT. Amino acid sequence: CAFDSGTGDTQYF.

This clonotype has ten or more counts. The CDR3 bases are TGTGCCAGCAGTTTGGATCTCGATGGCAGGGGGCATTCACCCCTCCACTTT. The encoded protein is CASSLDLDGRGHSPLHF. The chain employs TRBV28 and TRBJ1-6; 8 bases agree with TRBD1. Germline assignment: CDR1 MDHEN and CDR2 SYDVKM. The V segment lost 3 bases and the J segment 8 bases; nucleotides outside the gene matches: 12. The CDR3 is 17 residues long.

A few counts support this clonotype. The CDR3 is CASSFYRPSSYEQYF. The DNA of the CDR3 is TGTGCCAGCAGCTTCTACAGGCCTAGCTCCTACGAGCAGTACTTC. The rearrangement uses TRBV7-9 and TRBJ2-7; the D gene is possibly TRBD1 (5 bases). V lost 3 bases and J lost 0, with 12 bases in between. This CDR3 spans 15 amino acids. Germline CDR1 is SEHNR and CDR2 is FQNEAQ (reference sequence).

In its sample, this clonotype was seen a few times. The chain carries TRBV5-5 and TRBJ1-1, with D possibly TRBD1 on 6 matching bases. Germline assignment: CDR1 SGHKS and CDR2 YYEKEE (reference sequence). V shed 3 bases and J shed 7 bases, with 19 bases lying between them. This CDR3 comprises 15 residues. CDR3 residues: CASSSHTTQGGEAFF. CDR3 in DNA: TGTGCCAGCAGCTCACATACAACACAGGGTGGTGAAGCTTTCTTT. Full variable domain (missing parts from reference TRBV5-5 and TRBJ1-1): DAGVTQSPTHLIKTRGQQVTLRCSPISGHKSVSWYQQVLGQGPQFIFQYYEKEERGRGNFPDRFSARQFPNYSSELNVNALLLGDSALYLCASSSHTTQGGEAFFGQGTRLTVV.

This clonotype was counted many times. This sequence joins TRBV12-3 or TRBV12-4 and TRBJ1-1; D unresolved. The CDR3 length is 13 residues. V shed 0 bases and J shed 4 bases, with 6 bases lying between them. The DNA for the CDR3 is TGTGCCAGCAGTTTAGCGGGAATCACTGAAGCTTTCTTT. It yields the protein CASSLAGITEAFF.

This clonotype was seen ten or more times. V usage is TRBV2 and J usage is TRBJ2-4; D remains ambiguous. The V gene lost 7 bases and the J gene lost 0 bases, with 10 bases spanning the gap. The CDR3 length is 14 residues. Germline CDR1 SNHLY, CDR2 FYNNEI. This CDR3 is CASMGSLAKNIQYF. CDR3 coding DNA: TGTGCCAGCATGGGATCCCTAGCCAAAAACATTCAGTACTTC.

This clonotype was counted between two and nine times. This rearrangement joins TRBV29-1 to TRBJ1-1; no firm D call. There are 11 residues in the CDR3. Trimming shortened V by 3 bases and J by 7 bases, and 9 bases separated the two germline ends. CDR1 and CDR2 (germline): SQVTM, ANQGSEA. CDR3 DNA: TGCAGCGTTGATTTGGCGAGTGAAGCTTTCTTT. Its translation: CSVDLASEAFF. The full variable domain, with the rest looked up from reference TRBV29-1 and TRBJ1-1, is SAVISQKPSRDICQRGTSLTIQCQVDSQVTMMFWYRQQPGQSLTLIATANQGSEATYESGFVIDKFPISRPNLTFSTLTVSNMSPEDSSIYLCSVDLASEAFFGQGTRLTVV.

This clonotype was recorded many times. The gene calls are TRBV28 and TRBJ2-7; D ambiguous. Germline CDR1 reads MDHEN; CDR2 reads SYDVKM. CDR3 length: 12 residues. V was cut by 8 bases and J by 4 bases, with 12 bases left in between. The chain's CDR3 is CASLGPPYEQYF. Here the CDR3 DNA reads TGTGCCAGCCTAGGTCCTCCTTACGAGCAGTACTTC.

This clonotype was counted a few times. The CDR3 loop is CASSPRDRAFTSGRADTQYF. For the CDR3, the DNA is TGTGCCAGCAGCCCCCGGGACAGGGCGTTCACTAGCGGGAGAGCAGATACGCAGTATTTT. The chain links TRBV12-3 or TRBV12-4 to TRBJ2-3; 11 bases are shared with TRBD2. The CDR3 length is 20 residues. The junction had 21 bases not matched to a gene; V was cut back by 6 bases and J by 4 bases.

This clonotype has only a few counts. The J gene is TRBJ1-5, the V gene TRBV19; D may be TRBD1 (5 bases). The CDR3 consists of 18 residues. Per germline, CDR1 LNHDA and CDR2 SQIVND (reference sequence). V dropped 3 bases and J dropped 5 bases, with 23 bases sitting between them. CDR3 sequence reads: CASSMGLLGMATDQPQHF. The CDR3 DNA reads as TGTGCCAGTAGTATGGGACTACTGGGGATGGCGACGGATCAGCCCCAGCATTTT.

The sample holds many counts of this clonotype. V gene TRBV2 combines with J gene TRBJ2-5; 9 bases are a match to TRBD1. The CDR3 has 15 residues. The trim removed 6 bases at V and 5 bases at J, leaving 10 bases unmatched. The V gene's germline CDR1 is SNHLY and CDR2 FYNNEI. The CDR3 DNA sequence: TGTGCCAGCAGCGACGGGACAGGGCCCTTGGAGACCCAGTACTTC. Its translation: CASSDGTGPLETQYF.

This clonotype has ten or more counts. This chain joins TRBV12-3 or TRBV12-4 and TRBJ1-2; D is uncertain. Trimming removed 6 bases at V and 4 bases at J, with 12 bases between. The CDR3 covers 13 residues. The CDR3 DNA sequence: TGTGCCAGCAGCCGAACGACCCTCTATGGCTACACCTTC. This translates into CASSRTTLYGYTF.

This clonotype was observed at least ten times. This sequence joins TRBV12-3 or TRBV12-4 and TRBJ1-2; D unclear. V shed 6 bases and J shed 8 bases, with 16 bases lying between them. The CDR3 has 13 amino acids. The CDR3 nucleotides read TGTGCCAGCAGACCCACAGAAGGGAGCGGCTACACCTTC. As protein: CASRPTEGSGYTF.